The source of this TCR beta chain is a study of T cells in Graves' hyperthyroidism and ophthalmopathy. RNA transcripts served as the template for amplifying TCR beta CDR3 regions. The study used the HTBI primer set for a first-round RT-PCR of the TCR CDR3. In TCRdb, the multiplex PCR reads were re-called with MiXCR into one record per CDR3 protein. The sample has 300,000 to 450,000 distinct CDR3 sequences; about 15% are singletons. In the case of this clonotype: Its antigen is unidentified.

Study results and caveats: Ophthalmopathy was separated from stable hyperthyroidism by a 13 V-J model.

Clinical symptoms, serum thyroxine and TRAb, thyroid ultrasound and orbital computed tomography together formed the diagnostic basis. Using around 10 ml of fresh peripheral blood, PBMCs were prepared. This CDR3 comprises 15 residues. Germline V CDR1 and CDR2: MNHEY, SVGAGI. Trimming cost V 2 bases and J 11 bases, with 21 bases left between them. This clonotype was obtained from a woman aged 30 to 39 with Graves' hyperthyroidism that later progressed to Graves' ophthalmopathy. Specimen: blood. The chain employs TRBV6-5 and TRBJ1-1; D possibly corresponds to TRBD1 (6 bases). CDR3 coding DNA: TGTGCCAGCAGTTACGTCCCCAACAGGGAAGGGGCCGCTTTCTTT. It encodes CASSYVPNREGAAFF.